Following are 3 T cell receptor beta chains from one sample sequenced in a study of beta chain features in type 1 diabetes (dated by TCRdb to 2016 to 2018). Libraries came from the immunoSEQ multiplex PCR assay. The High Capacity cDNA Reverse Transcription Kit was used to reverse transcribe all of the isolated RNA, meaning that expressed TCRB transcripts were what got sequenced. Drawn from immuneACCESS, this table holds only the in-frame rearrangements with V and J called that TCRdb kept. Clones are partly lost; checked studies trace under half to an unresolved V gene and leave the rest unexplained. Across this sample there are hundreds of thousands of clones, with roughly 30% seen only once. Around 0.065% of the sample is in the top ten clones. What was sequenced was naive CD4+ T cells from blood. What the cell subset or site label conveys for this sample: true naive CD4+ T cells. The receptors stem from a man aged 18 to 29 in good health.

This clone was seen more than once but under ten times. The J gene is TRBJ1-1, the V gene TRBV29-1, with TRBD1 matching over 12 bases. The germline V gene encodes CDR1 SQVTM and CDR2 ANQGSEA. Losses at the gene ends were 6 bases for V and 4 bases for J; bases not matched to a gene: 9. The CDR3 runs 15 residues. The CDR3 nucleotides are TGCAGCGTCGCCGGGACAGGGGGCCTGATCACTGAAGCTTTCTTT. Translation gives CSVAGTGGLITEAFF.

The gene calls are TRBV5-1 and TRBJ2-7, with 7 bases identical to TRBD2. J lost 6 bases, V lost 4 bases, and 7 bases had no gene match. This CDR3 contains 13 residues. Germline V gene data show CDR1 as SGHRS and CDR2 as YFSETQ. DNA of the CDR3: TGCGCCAGCAGCGTGGAACGGGGGGTCGAGCAGTACTTC. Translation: CASSVERGVEQYF. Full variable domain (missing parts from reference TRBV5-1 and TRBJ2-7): KAGVTQTPRYLIKTRGQQVTLSCSPISGHRSVSWYQQTPGQGLQFLFEYFSETQRNKGNFPGRFSGRQFSNSRSEMNVSTLELGDSALYLCASSVERGVEQYFGPGTRLTVT.

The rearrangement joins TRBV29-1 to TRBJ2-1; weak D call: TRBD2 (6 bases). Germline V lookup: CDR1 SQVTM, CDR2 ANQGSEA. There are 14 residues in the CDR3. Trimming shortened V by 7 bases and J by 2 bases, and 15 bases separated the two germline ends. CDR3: CSALPTGAYNEQFF. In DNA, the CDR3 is TGCAGCGCCCTCCCGACGGGAGCCTACAATGAGCAGTTCTTC.